This TCR beta chain was retrieved from a study of regulatory T cells in long-lasting Graves disease. Turning to the study itself: For a period under 3 months, newly diagnosed Graves' patients had taken antithyroid drugs.

Deletions cut 5 bases from V and 7 bases from J, with 18 bases between. The germline V gene encodes CDR1 SGHVS and CDR2 FQNEAQ. This CDR3 is built from 16 residues. The time point here: newly diagnosed GD, antithyroid drugs for less than 3 months. Researchers made the TCR library from RNA that was extracted from PBMCs. This clonotype was counted ten times or more. Antigen unknown. For TCR beta, libraries came from iRepertoire HTBI primers and Arm-PCR of CDR3 regions. TCRdb passed the multiplex PCR reads through MiXCR, listing each CDR3 protein once. The repertoire includes about 520,000 distinct CDR3 sequences, approximately 12% of them detected once, and almost 9% sits in the top ten. Findings and limits, study-wide: When disease was persistent, TRBV28, TRBJ1-2 and TRBJ2-5 were the favored segments.

These records were also assigned to another study, of T cells in Graves' hyperthyroidism and ophthalmopathy. From that report: With a duration under 2 months, the hyperthyroidism was newly diagnosed in patients aged 18 to 65.

V gene TRBV7-8 combines with J gene TRBJ1-6; D is possibly TRBD1 (6 bases). The sequence came from a woman between 25 and 40 years old with Graves disease. The source material was peripheral blood mononuclear cells (PBMCs), sampled at new diagnosis, from a patient treated with antithyroid drugs. CDR3 loop: CASSPLQGTKNSPLHF. Here the CDR3 DNA reads TGTGCCAGCAGCCCATTACAGGGAACCAAGAATTCACCCCTCCACTTT. The variable domain in full, completed from reference TRBV7-8 and TRBJ1-6, reads GAGVSQSPRYKVAKRGQDVALRCDPISGHVSLFWYQQALGQGPEFLTYFQNEAQLDKSGLPSDRFFAERPEGSVSTLKIQRTQQEDSAVYLCASSPLQGTKNSPLHFGNGTRLTVT.